This T cell receptor (beta chain) was recorded in a study of quantifying T cell responses using KT2 cells. Study-level background: cDNA was made from DNase-treated RNA using alpha and beta constant primers. The second PCR was a qPCR stopped at a predetermined fluorescence threshold. The study's findings and limits: Even the lowest spike-in, about one KT2 cell per 100,000 PBMC, yielded detectable KT2 sequences.

The sample is PBMC spiked with counted cells of clone KT2. Germline V gene sequence: CDR1 ENHRY, CDR2 SYGVKD. Trimming stripped 10 bases from V and 8 bases from J, with 12 bases between. The CDR3 totals 11 residues. About this clonotype: Its antigen is still unknown.

An oligo carrying a UMI was ligated to the cDNA 3' end. The first PCR ran 4 to 5 cycles with an equimolar RC1.1 and RC1.2 beta primer mix. MiXCR was run by TCRdb on the UMI-ligation and nested PCR reads, yielding one entry per CDR3 protein. The data contain approximately 50,000 distinct CDR3 sequences, around a tenth of them singletons. J is TRBJ2-1 and V is TRBV10-3, with a tentative D call TRBD2 (5 bases). The sequence was obtained from a human donor. The sequenced sample consisted of PBMCs spiked with cells of the T cell clone KT2. The chain's CDR3 is CATAGHDEQFF. The DNA of the CDR3 is TGTGCCACCGCGGGTCACGATGAGCAGTTCTTC.